This TCR beta chain originates from a study of cytomegalovirus exposure and HLA in healthy donors. Study-level results: It was found in a later analysis that first-cohort TCR clusters tended to co-occur in the 100 to 150 validation repertoires.

Germline V gene data show CDR1 as MNHEY and CDR2 as SVGAGI. With V trimmed by 0 bases and J by 1 base, 2 bases remained unmatched. The CDR3 runs to 16 residues. The roughly 120-subject validation cohort, separate from the roughly 670-subject first cohort, included the donors. With respect to this clone: As yet, its antigen is unknown.

TCRdb keeps only in-frame clones here, not all; method: immunoSEQ multiplex PCR. The sample holds 120,000 or so clones, roughly 90% seen once. V is TRBV6-5 and J is TRBJ2-2, with 7 bases aligning to TRBD1. Sample: PBMCs. The sequence derives from a woman between 18 and 30 years old in good health and CMV-seronegative. CDR3: CASSYSRGLNTGELFF. As DNA, the CDR3 is TGTGCCAGCAGTTACTCGAGGGGGCTGAACACCGGGGAGCTGTTTTTT.